This T cell receptor (beta chain) was found in a study of CD8 T cells in Susac syndrome. Germline V gene lookup returns CDR1 MNHEY and CDR2 SMNVEV (reference sequence). V lost 3 bases and J lost 4, with 23 bases in between. The CDR3 sequence is 18 residues long. CD8+ and CD4+ T cells from blood underwent TCR beta sequencing, which was carried out in a high-throughput format. A remark on this clonotype: Its antigen remains unidentified.

Broader study findings: The study admitted that it had a relatively small number of individuals in its TCR sequencing and HLA analysis.

An amount of RNA that ranged from roughly 0.45 to 1 ug was reverse transcribed with random hexamers. Amplification of TCR beta CDR3 by immunoSEQ multiplex PCR spanned 54 Vbeta and 13 Jbeta. Each CDR3 protein is one row after TCRdb ran MiXCR on the immunoSEQ multiplex PCR reads. The table lists about 120,000 distinct CDR3 sequences, about 95% of them singletons, with approximately 0.1% in the top ten. This chain links TRBV27 with TRBJ2-3; D is perhaps TRBD2 (6 bases). The TCR sequence derives from a human donor in good health. Sequencing was performed on CD4+ T cells from PBMCs. CDR3 residues: CASSFCFMEGGCPDTQYF. The CDR3 region has the DNA TGTGCCAGCAGTTTCTGTTTTATGGAGGGAGGCTGTCCAGATACGCAGTATTTT.